The 15 T cell receptor beta chains below all came from one sample that was sequenced in a study of blood T cell repertoires in COVID-19. The assay was immunoSEQ multiplex PCR, and TCRdb's table has in-frame clones only and misses some. The sample carries 85,000 to 90,000 clones, roughly 83% recorded once. Material: peripheral blood. The receptors derive from a human donor in a cohort sampled during active COVID-19.

V and J are TRBV7-7 and TRBJ2-5; 7 bases agree with TRBD2. CDR1 and CDR2 from the germline V gene are SSHAT and FNYEAQ (reference sequence). Losses at the gene ends were 5 bases for V and 1 base for J; bases not matched to a gene: 7. The CDR3 has 15 residues. Here the CDR3 reads CASSLHPGGQETQYF. CDR3 coding DNA: TGTGCCAGCAGCCTTCACCCGGGGGGCCAAGAGACCCAGTACTTC.

The genes are TRBV28 and TRBJ1-5; no firm D call. Germline-derived CDR1 and CDR2 are MDHEN and SYDVKM. V dropped 3 bases and J dropped 2 bases, with 8 bases sitting between them. There are 14 residues in the CDR3. Written as DNA, the CDR3 is TGTGCCAGCAGTTTGAGGATGGGCAATCAGCCCCAGCATTTT. As protein: CASSLRMGNQPQHF. Full variable domain (missing parts from reference TRBV28 and TRBJ1-5): DVKVTQSSRYLVKRTGEKVFLECVQDMDHENMFWYRQDPGLGLRLIYFSYDVKMKEKGDIPEGYSVSREKKERFSLILESASTNQTSMYLCASSLRMGNQPQHFGDGTRLSIL.

The chain uses TRBV27 and TRBJ2-7; the D gene is possibly TRBD2 (5 bases). Germline CDR1 reads MNHEY; CDR2 reads SMNVEV (reference sequence). Trimming shortened V by 5 bases and J by 2 bases, and 10 bases separated the two germline ends. The CDR3 covers 13 residues. The DNA for the CDR3 is TGTGCCAGCAGTCCAGCGGTTCCCTACGAGCAGTACTTC. The encoded protein is CASSPAVPYEQYF.

This clone was picked up a small number of times. The chain uses TRBV4-1 and TRBJ1-6, with 7 bases lining up with TRBD1. Unmatched junction bases numbered 6, after V lost 3 bases and J lost 16 bases. The length of the CDR3 is 12 residues. Per the germline V gene, CDR1 is MGHRA and CDR2 is YSYEKL. The CDR3 nucleotides read TGCGCCAGCAGCCATTCAAGGACAGGACTCCACTTT. It is translated as CASSHSRTGLHF.

This clone was found once. V and J are TRBV18 and TRBJ2-7; TRBD1 agrees at 9 bases. V was pared by 1 base and J by 5 bases, with 9 bases of the junction left unmatched. Germline V lookup: CDR1 KGHSH, CDR2 LQKENI. The CDR3 spans 16 residues. The DNA of the CDR3 is TGTGCCAGCTCACCACGGGCGACAGGGGGTGGGGACGAGCAGTACTTC. Translation: CASSPRATGGGDEQYF.

This chain uses TRBV7-2 with TRBJ2-5, with 8 bases identical to TRBD2. CDR1 and CDR2 (germline): SGHTA, FQGNSA. Losses at the gene ends were 1 base for V and 9 bases for J; bases not matched to a gene: 10. The CDR3 is made up of 15 amino acids. The CDR3 nucleotides are TGTGCCAGCAGCTTAGAGGCAGCGGGAGCGAGGGCCCAGTACTTC. Protein: CASSLEAAGARAQYF.

This clone came up once. V and J are TRBV5-1 and TRBJ2-3, with TRBD2 identical over 8 bases. Germline CDR1 reads SGHRS; CDR2 reads YFSETQ. Trimming removed 0 bases from V and 0 bases from J; junction bases left unmatched: 9. The CDR3 contains 18 residues. This chain's CDR3 is CASSLARGGHLSTDTQYF. CDR3 coding DNA: TGCGCCAGCAGCTTGGCCCGCGGGGGGCACCTGAGCACAGATACGCAGTATTTT.

The chain recombines TRBV27 with TRBJ1-1, with TRBD1 identical over 8 bases. The CDR3 is made up of 15 amino acids. V lost 0 bases and J lost 7; bases outside the gene matches: 7. The V gene's germline CDR1 is MNHEY and CDR2 SMNVEV (reference sequence). The CDR3 sequence is CASSLSYPGTGEAFF. CDR3 nucleotide sequence: TGTGCCAGCAGTTTATCGTACCCCGGGACAGGTGAAGCTTTCTTT.

The V call is TRBV27, the J call TRBJ2-6, with 14 positions matching TRBD2. CDR3 length: 18 amino acids. V shed 5 bases, J shed 1 base, and the junction held 4 bases outside the gene matches. CDR1 is MNHEY and CDR2 is SMNVEV in the germline V gene (reference sequence). The CDR3 nucleotides are TGTGCCAGCAGTGGGGGACTAGCGGGAGTATCTGGGGCCAACGTCCTGACTTTC. Translated: CASSGGLAGVSGANVLTF.

The chain has TRBV5-1 and TRBJ1-2; tentatively, D is TRBD1 (5 bases). In germline, CDR1 is SGHRS, CDR2 YFSETQ. V lost 6 bases and J lost 3, with 15 bases in between. This CDR3 has 14 residues. CDR3 bases: TGCGCCAGCAACACAGGCGAGACGGACTATGGCTACACCTTC. Its translation is CASNTGETDYGYTF. Full variable domain (rest looked up from reference TRBV5-1 and TRBJ1-2): KAGVTQTPRYLIKTRGQQVTLSCSPISGHRSVSWYQQTPGQGLQFLFEYFSETQRNKGNFPGRFSGRQFSNSRSEMNVSTLELGDSALYLCASNTGETDYGYTFGSGTRLTVV.

This chain links TRBV4-1 with TRBJ2-7; the match to TRBD2 covers 7 bases. This CDR3 comprises 15 residues. Germline assignment: CDR1 MGHRA and CDR2 YSYEKL. After removal of 4 bases from V and 2 bases from J, the junction contained 8 bases not matched to a gene. DNA for the CDR3: TGCGCCAGCAGCCCCCAGGAGCGGGGAACCTACGAGCAGTACTTC. It specifies CASSPQERGTYEQYF.

The genes are TRBV7-9 and TRBJ1-4; D remains ambiguous. The CDR3 extends over 12 amino acids. The V and J ends lost 5 bases and 7 bases respectively, with 8 bases between them. CDR1 is SEHNR, CDR2 FQNEAQ, per germline (reference sequence). The DNA for the CDR3 is TGTGCCAGCAGCCTCTCCGTTGAAAAACTGTTTTTT. This gives the protein CASSLSVEKLFF.

V is TRBV19 and J is TRBJ2-1; 7 nucleotides agree with TRBD1. The junction had 5 bases not matched to a gene; V was cut back by 5 bases and J by 7 bases. Germline values: CDR1 LNHDA, CDR2 SQIVND (reference sequence). The CDR3 totals 13 residues. CDR3 loop: CASSSDRENEQFF. DNA of the CDR3: TGTGCCAGTAGTTCCGACAGGGAGAATGAGCAGTTCTTC.

The chain couples TRBV2 to TRBJ1-1; TRBD1 matches 7 bases. Germline CDR1 is SNHLY and CDR2 is FYNNEI. J was trimmed by 4 bases and V by 3 bases; bases with no gene match: 5. CDR3 length: 14 amino acids. CDR3 region: CASSDNRGGTEAFF. The CDR3 DNA reads TGTGCCAGCAGTGATAACAGGGGTGGCACTGAAGCTTTCTTT.

This clone was observed once. The CDR3 is CASSLGTANEKLFF. CDR3 coding DNA: TGTGCCAGCAGCCTGGGTACAGCTAATGAAAAACTGTTTTTT. The chain carries TRBV11-2 and TRBJ1-4; D is unresolved. V was shortened by 5 bases and J by 3 bases, with 10 bases between the two germline ends. CDR1 SGHAT and CDR2 FQNNGV come from the germline V gene. This CDR3 is 14 amino acids long.